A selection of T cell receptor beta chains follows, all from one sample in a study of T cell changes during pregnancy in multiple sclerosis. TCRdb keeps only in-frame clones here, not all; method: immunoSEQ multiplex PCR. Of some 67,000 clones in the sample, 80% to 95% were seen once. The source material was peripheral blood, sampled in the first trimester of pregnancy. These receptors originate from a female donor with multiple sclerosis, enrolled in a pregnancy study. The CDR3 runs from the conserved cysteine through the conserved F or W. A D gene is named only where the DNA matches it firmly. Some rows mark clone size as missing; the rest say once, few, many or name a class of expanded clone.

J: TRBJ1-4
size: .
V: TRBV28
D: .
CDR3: CASSLPSAGLNEKLFF
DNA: TGTGCCAGCAGTTTACCCTCGGCAGGGCTTAATGAAAAACTGTTTTTT

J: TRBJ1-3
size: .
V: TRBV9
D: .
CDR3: CASSVAARAGNTIYF
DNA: TGTGCCAGCAGCGTAGCCGCCAGGGCTGGAAACACCATATATTTT

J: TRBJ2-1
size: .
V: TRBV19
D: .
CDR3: CASSQAVHNEQFF
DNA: TGTGCCAGTAGTCAGGCTGTCCACAATGAGCAGTTCTTC

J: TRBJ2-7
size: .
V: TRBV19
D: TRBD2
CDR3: CASSIGSGADSYEQYF
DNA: TGTGCCAGTAGTATCGGTAGCGGGGCAGACTCCTACGAGCAGTACTTC

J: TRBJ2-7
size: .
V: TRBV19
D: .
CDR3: CASSISASSYEQYF
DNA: TGTGCCAGTAGTATTTCCGCCAGCTCCTACGAGCAGTACTTC

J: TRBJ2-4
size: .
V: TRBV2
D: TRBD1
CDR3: CASRGTDQNIQYF
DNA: TGTGCCAGCAGGGGGACAGACCAAAACATTCAGTACTTC

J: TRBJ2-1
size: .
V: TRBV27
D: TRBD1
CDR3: CASSISTGVVWNEQFF
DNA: TGTGCCAGCAGTATTTCGACAGGGGTGGTTTGGAATGAGCAGTTCTTC

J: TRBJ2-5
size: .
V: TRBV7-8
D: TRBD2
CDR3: CASSLRREGQGQGQETQYF
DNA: TGTGCCAGCAGCTTAAGGCGGGAGGGCCAGGGGCAGGGGCAAGAGACCCAGTACTTC

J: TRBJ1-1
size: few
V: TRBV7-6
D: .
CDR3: CASSLSMNTEAFF
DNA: TGTGCCAGCAGCTTGAGTATGAACACTGAAGCTTTCTTT

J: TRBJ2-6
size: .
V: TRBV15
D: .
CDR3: CATSRDRGSGANVLTF
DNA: TGTGCCACCAGCAGAGACAGGGGCTCTGGGGCCAACGTCCTGACTTTC

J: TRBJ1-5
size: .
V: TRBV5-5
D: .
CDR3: CASSFKGDEAQHF
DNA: TGTGCCAGCAGCTTTAAGGGAGACGAGGCCCAGCATTTT

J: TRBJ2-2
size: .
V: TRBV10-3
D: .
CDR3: CAIGVKGDTGELFF
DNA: TGTGCCATCGGGGTTAAAGGGGACACCGGGGAGCTGTTTTTT

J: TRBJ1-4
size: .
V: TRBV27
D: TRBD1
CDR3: CASRRTGVEKLFF
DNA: TGTGCCAGCAGGAGGACAGGGGTTGAAAAACTGTTTTTT

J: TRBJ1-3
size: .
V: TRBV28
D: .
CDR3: CASSSRGHNSGNTIYF
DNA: TGTGCCAGCAGTTCCAGGGGACACAACTCTGGAAACACCATATATTTT

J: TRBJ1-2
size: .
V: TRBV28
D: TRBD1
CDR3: CASSLDRGHGYTF
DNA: TGTGCCAGCAGCTTAGACAGGGGGCATGGCTACACCTTC

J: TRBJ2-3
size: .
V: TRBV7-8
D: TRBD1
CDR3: CASRPRTGIVSTDTQYF
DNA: TGTGCCAGCAGACCGAGGACAGGGATCGTTAGCACAGATACGCAGTATTTT

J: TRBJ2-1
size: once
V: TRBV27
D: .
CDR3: CASSREDHNEQFF
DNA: TGTGCCAGCAGTAGGGAGGATCACAATGAGCAGTTCTTC

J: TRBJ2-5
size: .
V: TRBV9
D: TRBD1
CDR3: CASSFRDRGETQYF
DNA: TGTGCCAGCAGCTTCCGGGACAGGGGAGAGACCCAGTACTTC

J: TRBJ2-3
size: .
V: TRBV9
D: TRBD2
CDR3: CASSVEASGRRDTQYF
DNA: TGTGCCAGCAGCGTAGAGGCTAGCGGGAGGAGAGATACGCAGTATTTT

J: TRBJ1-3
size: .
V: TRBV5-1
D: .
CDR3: CASSPFNRGGNTIYF
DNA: TGCGCCAGCAGCCCGTTTAATCGCGGTGGAAACACCATATATTTT

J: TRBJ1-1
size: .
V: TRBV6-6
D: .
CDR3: CASSYSPQGGTEAFF
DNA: TGTGCCAGCAGTTACTCACCTCAGGGAGGGACTGAAGCTTTCTTT

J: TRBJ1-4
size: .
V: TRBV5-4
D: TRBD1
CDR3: CASSKQGTNEKLFF
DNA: TGTGCCAGCAGCAAACAGGGGACTAATGAAAAACTGTTTTTT

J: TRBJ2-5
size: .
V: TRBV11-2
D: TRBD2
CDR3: CASSLRTDSGGAETQYF
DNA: TGTGCCAGCAGCTTAAGGACGGACAGCGGGGGGGCCGAGACCCAGTACTTC

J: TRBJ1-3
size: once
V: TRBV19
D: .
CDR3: CASSTDPGGNTIYF
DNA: TGTGCCAGTAGTACCGACCCGGGAGGAAACACCATATATTTT

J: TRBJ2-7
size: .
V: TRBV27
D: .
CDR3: CASSLYRVSEQYF
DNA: TGTGCCAGCAGTTTATATCGGGTGAGCGAGCAGTACTTC

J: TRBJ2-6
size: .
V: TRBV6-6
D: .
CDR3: CAISTSSGANVLTF
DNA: TGTGCCATATCTACTAGTTCCGGGGCCAACGTCCTGACTTTC

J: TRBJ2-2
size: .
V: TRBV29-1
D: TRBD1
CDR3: CSVFTGTANTGELFF
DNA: TGCAGCGTTTTTACCGGGACAGCGAACACCGGGGAGCTGTTTTTT

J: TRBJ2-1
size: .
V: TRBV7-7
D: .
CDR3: CASSLGGSVNEQFF
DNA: TGTGCCAGCAGCTTAGGTGGTAGCGTGAATGAGCAGTTCTTC

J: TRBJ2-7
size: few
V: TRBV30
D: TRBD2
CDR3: CAWVAGGPKYGEQYF
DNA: TGTGCCTGGGTAGCGGGAGGGCCAAAATACGGCGAGCAGTACTTC

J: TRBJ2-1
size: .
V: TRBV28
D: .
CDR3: CASSLIQGSEQFF
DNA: TGTGCCAGCAGTTTAATACAGGGCAGTGAGCAGTTCTTC

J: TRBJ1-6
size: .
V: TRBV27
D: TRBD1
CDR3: CASSKLSQGQGDSPLHF
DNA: TGTGCCAGCAGCAAACTCTCTCAAGGACAGGGGGATTCACCCCTCCACTTT

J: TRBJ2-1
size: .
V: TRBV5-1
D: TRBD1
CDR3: CASSLLQGASNEQFF
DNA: TGCGCCAGCAGCTTGTTACAGGGGGCCTCCAATGAGCAGTTCTTC

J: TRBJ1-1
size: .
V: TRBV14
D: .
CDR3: CASSQDTPGTYRAHTEAFF
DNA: TGTGCCAGCAGCCAAGATACCCCCGGAACTTACAGGGCCCACACTGAAGCTTTCTTT

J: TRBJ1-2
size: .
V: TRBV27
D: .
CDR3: CASSSTPNYGYTF
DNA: TGTGCCAGCAGTTCGACACCTAACTATGGCTACACCTTC

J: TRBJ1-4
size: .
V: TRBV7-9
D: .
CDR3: CASSLRRNNEKLFF
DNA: TGTGCCAGCAGCTTACGCAGGAATAATGAAAAACTGTTTTTT

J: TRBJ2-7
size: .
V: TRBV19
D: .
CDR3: CASSVGIRGNEQYF
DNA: TGTGCCAGTAGTGTGGGGATTCGGGGTAACGAGCAGTACTTC

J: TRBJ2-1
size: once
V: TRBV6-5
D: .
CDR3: CAIPCGAGNNEQFF
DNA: TGTGCCATCCCTTGCGGGGCAGGGAACAATGAGCAGTTCTTC

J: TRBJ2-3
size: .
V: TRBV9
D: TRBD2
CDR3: CASSAPRARDYASTDTQYF
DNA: TGTGCCAGCAGCGCACCCCGAGCCCGGGACTATGCTAGCACAGATACGCAGTATTTT

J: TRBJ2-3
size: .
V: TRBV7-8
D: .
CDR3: CASSSRTDTQYF
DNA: TGTGCCAGCAGCTCCAGGACAGATACGCAGTATTTT

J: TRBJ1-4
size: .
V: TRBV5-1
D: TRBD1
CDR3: CASSLGQGVATNEKLFF
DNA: TGCGCCAGCAGCTTGGGACAGGGGGTTGCAACTAATGAAAAACTGTTTTTT

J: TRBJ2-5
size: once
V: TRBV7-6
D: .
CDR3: CASSLGDTARPETQYF
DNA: TGTGCCAGCAGCTTAGGGGACACAGCCCGCCCGGAGACCCAGTACTTC

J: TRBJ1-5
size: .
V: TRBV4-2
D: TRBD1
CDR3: CASRGAPGQGGQPQHF
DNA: TGTGCCAGCAGAGGTGCTCCGGGACAGGGAGGTCAGCCCCAGCATTTT

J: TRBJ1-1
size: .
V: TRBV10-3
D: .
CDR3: CAIRSTEGAEAFF
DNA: TGTGCCATCAGATCTACAGAAGGGGCTGAAGCTTTCTTT

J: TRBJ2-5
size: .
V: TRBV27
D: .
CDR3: CASSLRRGSGQETQYF
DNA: TGTGCCAGCAGTTTAAGGCGAGGGTCAGGACAAGAGACCCAGTACTTC

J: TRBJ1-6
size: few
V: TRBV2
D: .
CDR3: CASSRQNNSPLHF
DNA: TGTGCCAGCAGTCGACAGAACAATTCACCCCTCCACTTT

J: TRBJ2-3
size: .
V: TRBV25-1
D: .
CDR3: CASSESKPGDDTQYF
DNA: TGTGCCAGCAGTGAAAGTAAACCAGGGGACGATACGCAGTATTTT

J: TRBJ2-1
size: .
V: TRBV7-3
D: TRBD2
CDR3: CASSLLGTSGYNEQFF
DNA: TGTGCCAGCAGCTTACTCGGGACTAGCGGGTACAATGAGCAGTTCTTC

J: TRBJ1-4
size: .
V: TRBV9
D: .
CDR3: CASSVAGDEKLFF
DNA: TGTGCCAGCAGCGTAGCAGGGGATGAAAAACTGTTTTTT

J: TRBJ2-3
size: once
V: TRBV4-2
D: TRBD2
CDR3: CASSQDQSSGMTDTQYF
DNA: TGTGCCAGCAGCCAAGATCAGTCTAGCGGGATGACAGATACGCAGTATTTT

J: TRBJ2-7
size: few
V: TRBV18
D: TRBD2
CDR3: CASSPLPSGSSYEQYF
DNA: TGTGCCAGCTCACCCCTTCCTAGCGGGAGCTCCTACGAGCAGTACTTC

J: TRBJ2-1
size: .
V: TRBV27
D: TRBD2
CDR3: CASSPLTSGTAYNEQFF
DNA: TGTGCCAGCAGTCCCCTGACTAGCGGGACAGCCTACAATGAGCAGTTCTTC

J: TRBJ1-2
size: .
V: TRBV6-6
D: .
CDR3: CASSQGSDYGYTF
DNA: TGTGCCAGCAGCCAGGGTTCGGACTATGGCTACACCTTC

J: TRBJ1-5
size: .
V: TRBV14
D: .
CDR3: CASSQDEREGGSGNQPQHF
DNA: TGTGCCAGCAGCCAAGATGAGAGGGAGGGCGGGAGTGGCAATCAGCCCCAGCATTTT

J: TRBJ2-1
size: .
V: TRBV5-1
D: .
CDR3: CASSLTSSDNEQFF
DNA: TGCGCCAGCAGCTTAACTAGCTCAGACAATGAGCAGTTCTTC

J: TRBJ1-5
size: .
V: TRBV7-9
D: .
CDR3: CASSPGGFRANQPQHF
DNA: TGTGCCAGCAGCCCCGGCGGGTTTAGGGCAAATCAGCCCCAGCATTTT

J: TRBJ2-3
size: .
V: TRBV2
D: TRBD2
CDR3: CASRELAGGGDTQYF
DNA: TGTGCCAGCAGAGAACTAGCGGGGGGCGGAGATACGCAGTATTTT